A selection of T cell receptor beta chains follows, all from one sample in a study of blood T cell repertoires in COVID-19. The data were produced by immunoSEQ multiplex PCR, yet TCRdb's version contains in-frame clones alone and is incomplete. The sample lists around 45,000 clones; around nine tenths were seen once. The sample taken for sequencing was peripheral blood. These receptor sequences come from a man in his sixties with active or convalescent COVID-19. CDR3s include the opening cysteine and the closing phenylalanine or tryptophan. A D gene is named only where the DNA matches it firmly. Size tells how often a clone was seen (once, few, many) or the class of an expanded clone, and some rows leave it out.

CDR3: CASSFDQGYTEAFF; DNA: TGTGCCAGCAGCTTTGACCAGGGGTACACTGAAGCTTTCTTT; D: NA; size: NA; V: TRBV7-2; length: 14; J: TRBJ1-1
CDR3: CASSEGAGYQPQHF; DNA: TGTGCCAGCAGTGAAGGGGCAGGGTATCAGCCCCAGCATTTT; D: NA; size: NA; V: TRBV6-1; length: 14; J: TRBJ1-5
CDR3: CASSEVAGSTTGELFF; DNA: TGTGCCAGCAGTGAAGTCGCAGGGTCCACCACCGGGGAGCTGTTTTTT; D: NA; size: NA; V: TRBV2; length: 16; J: TRBJ2-2
CDR3: CASSLEGQGYGYTF; DNA: TGCGCCAGCAGCTTGGAGGGACAAGGCTATGGCTACACCTTC; D: NA; size: NA; V: TRBV5-1; length: 14; J: TRBJ1-2
CDR3: CASSLRTRGADTQYF; DNA: TGTGCCAGCAGTCTGCGGACTAGGGGTGCAGATACGCAGTATTTT; D: TRBD2; size: NA; V: TRBV6-5; length: 15; J: TRBJ2-3
CDR3: CASSPGRGGGTDTQYF; DNA: TGTGCCAGCAGCCCTGGTCGCGGGGGGGGCACAGATACGCAGTATTTT; D: TRBD2; size: once; V: TRBV28; length: 16; J: TRBJ2-3
CDR3: CASSFAGSPTNQPQHF; DNA: TGTGCCAGCAGTTTTGCGGGGAGCCCCACTAATCAGCCCCAGCATTTT; D: NA; size: NA; V: TRBV27; length: 16; J: TRBJ1-5
CDR3: CAWSGAGADGYTF; DNA: TGTGCCTGGAGTGGGGCAGGGGCTGATGGCTACACCTTC; D: NA; size: NA; V: TRBV30; length: 13; J: TRBJ1-2
CDR3: CASSITGAGGEKLFF; DNA: TGTGCCAGCAGCATAACAGGGGCTGGGGGTGAAAAACTGTTTTTT; D: TRBD1; size: NA; V: TRBV11-2; length: 15; J: TRBJ1-4
CDR3: CASSEGTDKGQPQHF; DNA: TGTGCCAGCAGCGAGGGGACTGATAAGGGTCAGCCCCAGCATTTT; D: NA; size: NA; V: TRBV9; length: 15; J: TRBJ1-5
CDR3: CASSPHRTPTYEQYF; DNA: TGCGCCAGCAGCCCGCACCGGACACCTACCTACGAGCAGTACTTC; D: NA; size: few; V: TRBV5-1; length: 15; J: TRBJ2-7
CDR3: CASSLTNGGQRFF; DNA: TGTGCCAGCAGCCTCACGAACGGTGGTCAGCGGTTCTTC; D: NA; size: NA; V: TRBV3-1/TRBV3-2; length: 13; J: TRBJ2-1
CDR3: CASTQDRLVGYTF; DNA: TGTGCCAGCACCCAGGACAGGCTGGTGGGCTACACCTTC; D: TRBD1; size: NA; V: TRBV2; length: 13; J: TRBJ1-2
CDR3: CASSLDAGGQVQPQHF; DNA: TGCGCCAGCAGCCTAGACGCCGGGGGGCAGGTTCAGCCCCAGCATTTT; D: NA; size: NA; V: TRBV5-1; length: 16; J: TRBJ1-5
CDR3: CASSTMATHYTDTQYF; DNA: TGTGCCAGCAGTACTATGGCGACCCATTACACAGATACGCAGTATTTT; D: NA; size: NA; V: TRBV28; length: 16; J: TRBJ2-3
CDR3: CASSPWAGPGEQYF; DNA: TGCGCCAGCAGCCCCTGGGCGGGGCCCGGCGAGCAGTACTTC; D: NA; size: NA; V: TRBV5-1; length: 14; J: TRBJ2-7
CDR3: CSVNTGRRSYEQYF; DNA: TGCAGCGTAAATACAGGGAGAAGGTCCTACGAGCAGTACTTC; D: NA; size: NA; V: TRBV29-1; length: 14; J: TRBJ2-7
CDR3: CASSLAPGTGVYEQYF; DNA: TGTGCCAGCAGCTTAGCGCCTGGGACAGGGGTTTACGAGCAGTACTTC; D: TRBD1; size: once; V: TRBV7-8; length: 16; J: TRBJ2-7
CDR3: CASRDRGVTGNTIYF; DNA: TGTGCCAGTAGGGACAGGGGAGTCACTGGAAACACCATATATTTT; D: TRBD1; size: NA; V: TRBV19; length: 15; J: TRBJ1-3
CDR3: CASSVTGTGVEKLFF; DNA: TGCGCCAGCAGCGTCACAGGGACAGGGGTTGAAAAACTGTTTTTT; D: TRBD1; size: few; V: TRBV5-1; length: 15; J: TRBJ1-4
CDR3: CASSTKPDRGGPEAFF; DNA: TGTGCCAGCAGCACAAAGCCGGACAGGGGGGGCCCTGAAGCTTTCTTT; D: TRBD1; size: once; V: TRBV9; length: 16; J: TRBJ1-1
CDR3: CASSSLRVSSGANVLTF; DNA: TGTGCCAGCAGCTCCCTACGGGTCTCCTCTGGGGCCAACGTCCTGACTTTC; D: NA; size: few; V: TRBV7-8; length: 17; J: TRBJ2-6
CDR3: CASSWGQGARETQYF; DNA: TGCGCCAGCAGCTGGGGACAGGGGGCGAGGGAGACCCAGTACTTC; D: TRBD1; size: NA; V: TRBV5-1; length: 15; J: TRBJ2-5
CDR3: CASSQDAGGVTDTQYF; DNA: TGCGCCAGCAGCCAAGATGCGGGGGGGGTCACAGATACGCAGTATTTT; D: TRBD2; size: few; V: TRBV4-3; length: 16; J: TRBJ2-3
CDR3: CASSPNGGVYNEQFF; DNA: TGTGCCAGCTCACCCAACGGGGGGGTCTACAATGAGCAGTTCTTC; D: TRBD2; size: NA; V: TRBV18; length: 15; J: TRBJ2-1
CDR3: CASSPPPRGQRGYTF; DNA: TGTGCCAGCAGTCCCCCACCCCGGGGTCAGAGAGGCTACACCTTC; D: NA; size: NA; V: TRBV28; length: 15; J: TRBJ1-2
CDR3: CASSPGRRRGEQYF; DNA: TGTGCCAGCAGCCCCGGACGGCGGAGGGGCGAGCAGTACTTC; D: NA; size: NA; V: TRBV3-1/TRBV3-2; length: 14; J: TRBJ2-7
CDR3: CASRPDRVEAFF; DNA: TGTGCCAGCAGACCTGACAGGGTCGAAGCTTTCTTT; D: TRBD1; size: NA; V: TRBV2; length: 12; J: TRBJ1-1
CDR3: CASSLTSGGTEAFF; DNA: TGTGCCAGCAGCTTAACGTCCGGCGGCACTGAAGCTTTCTTT; D: NA; size: NA; V: TRBV7-3; length: 14; J: TRBJ1-1
CDR3: CASSKQRGEGNEQFF; DNA: TGTGCCAGCAGTAAGCAGCGGGGGGAAGGTAATGAGCAGTTCTTC; D: TRBD2; size: NA; V: TRBV2; length: 15; J: TRBJ2-1
CDR3: CASRGGGGPNTGELFF; DNA: TGTGCCAGCCGGGGAGGCGGGGGGCCGAACACCGGGGAGCTGTTTTTT; D: TRBD2; size: NA; V: TRBV7-2; length: 16; J: TRBJ2-2
CDR3: CSVGGSWGGGYGYTF; DNA: TGCAGCGTTGGAGGGTCTTGGGGGGGAGGCTATGGCTACACCTTC; D: NA; size: once; V: TRBV29-1; length: 15; J: TRBJ1-2
CDR3: CASSSGSARGFYGYTF; DNA: TGCGCCAGCAGCTCTGGGAGCGCGCGGGGGTTCTATGGCTACACCTTC; D: NA; size: NA; V: TRBV4-3; length: 16; J: TRBJ1-2
CDR3: CASRLADSYEQYF; DNA: TGCGCCAGCAGACTAGCGGACTCCTACGAGCAGTACTTC; D: TRBD2; size: NA; V: TRBV5-1; length: 13; J: TRBJ2-7
CDR3: CATYRERTEAFF; DNA: TGTGCCACCTACAGGGAACGCACTGAAGCTTTCTTT; D: NA; size: NA; V: TRBV12-3/TRBV12-4; length: 12; J: TRBJ1-1
CDR3: CASTGQANTEAFF; DNA: TGTGCCAGTACGGGACAGGCGAACACTGAAGCTTTCTTT; D: TRBD1; size: once; V: TRBV2; length: 13; J: TRBJ1-1
CDR3: CASSSTGTGSLWQYF; DNA: TGCGCCAGCAGCTCGACCGGGACAGGGAGTCTATGGCAGTACTTC; D: TRBD1; size: NA; V: TRBV5-1; length: 15; J: TRBJ2-7